Given below is one T cell receptor (beta chain) in context. This clonotype was found once. The antigen this receptor binds is unknown. Base qualities are not at hand, and no much larger clone is one base apart. The data originate from a study of blood T cells in healthy people across ages (dated by TCRdb to about 2015). About the full investigation: In model experiments, roughly one uniquely barcoded TCR beta cDNA molecule per two T cells was captured by template switching. The study measured age-related changes in TCR beta repertoire diversity using deep sequencing normalized with unique cDNA molecular identifiers. Four age groups were formed from the donors: young (average about 16 years), middle-aged (approximately 39), aged (approximately 60) and long-lived (82). The study analyzed two additional independent replicas of 1 million unique cDNA reads from the same blood draw for two donors, one aged 18 to 29 and one aged 80 or older. What the authors observed across the whole study: Total diversity estimates from one million sequenced T cells were considered lower bounds and underestimates. The long-lived group showed more naive CD4+ T cells, fewer expanded clones and increased TCR diversity than the aged group, suggesting age selection. Bulk unsorted PBMC profiling prevented conclusive comparison of naive and antigen-experienced compartments. Observed TCR beta diversity correlated strongly with the percentage of naive T cells measured by flow cytometry. Observed TCR beta diversity per million T cells fell roughly linearly with age, and a significant reduction was already apparent by age around 40. The CMV infection status of donors was not known, potentially confounding age-related changes in expanded clonotypes.

The CDR1 and CDR2 encoded by the germline V gene are MGHRA and YSYEKL. V trim: 2 bases; J trim: 3 bases; unmatched bases: 2. The CDR3 holds 14 amino acids from the cysteine to the phenylalanine. Only CDR3 DNA is held: 42 bases, read in frame from base 1. The donors were roughly 39 Caucasian individuals from Russia, aged roughly 6 to 100 years, who were systemically healthy. Each donor gave 8.5 to 10 milliliters of peripheral blood, collected into EDTA-treated Vacutainer tubes. Ficoll-Paque density-gradient centrifugation was used to isolate PBMCs, with at least 6.5 million per sample. Total RNA, at least 5 micrograms per sample, was extracted from PBMCs with Trizol reagent. The percentages of naive CD45RAhigh/CD27high T cells were determined by flow cytometry on a PBMC aliquot from every donor. The library was produced with 5' RACE. Reads for this sample came from an Illumina HiSeq 2500. The second PCR ran for roughly 7 to 11 cycles and used a J-beta primer mix along with a sample-barcoded 5' primer. A unique molecular identifier was introduced onto each TCR beta cDNA molecule by a template-switch 5' adaptor carrying 12 random nucleotides. Each sample yielded at least 3 million CDR3-containing paired-end reads. The Mint cDNA synthesis kit, primed by a TRBC-specific oligonucleotide, was used to synthesize first-strand cDNA from all RNA. Following uracil-DNA glycosylase treatment, a first 18-cycle PCR with universal primers M1SS and BC2_uni_R was performed on all cDNA. Concerning the study's data processing: Normalization of each sample was performed by random selection of 1 million high-quality reads, each carrying a distinct molecular identifier. Instead of being binned into consensus sequences, reads that shared molecular identifiers were thrown out. MiTCR, run with a Q25 quality threshold and the strictest error-elimination algorithm, handled CDR3 identification, clonotype clustering and error correction. Lower-bound total TCR beta diversity was estimated with a nonparametric unseen species model using Euler transformation. Starting from the raw public reads, TCRdb applied fastp trimming at Q25, assembled clones with MiXCR and retained in-frame beta chains. Merged by CDR3 protein, the rows form single entries marked with the most common genes and DNA. These V and J calls rely on TCRdb rather than the paper's analysis. Present in this sample are roughly 800,000 distinct CDR3 sequences, 25% of which were seen just once. The ten largest account for under 4.5% of the sample.

This sample also appeared in a second study, on T cells of mothers and their children. From the second report: Nine systemically healthy Caucasian individuals, comprising three mothers and their six children, were included as donors. cDNA synthesis consumed the entire amount of extracted RNA, loaded at approximately 1.6 ug RNA in each 15 ul reaction. In the second PCR, the M1S primer introduced both the sample barcodes and 2-4 random nucleotides. More than 9 million TCR beta CDR3 reads were obtained from each mother, and some 3.2 million reads were obtained from each child. Thymic selection similarly shapes TCR recombination output in related and unrelated pairs, with minor effect from inherited differences. Related mother-child pairs always showed normalized repertoire overlap that was slightly higher than in unrelated mother-child pairs, though the difference was never significant. Persistent microchimeric T cell clones were not detected, at a sensitivity of approximately 98 clones per million clonotypes. The study used deep NGS to compare TCR beta repertoires of mothers and children, seeking features distinguishing related mother-child pairs from unrelated individuals. The mean age was around 42 +/- 4 years for the mothers and about 12 +/- 4 years for the children. Libraries were sequenced on Illumina HiSeq 2000 with 100+100 nt paired-end reads after adapter ligation with NEBNext reagents. To prevent cross-contamination, the mother and child libraries were prepared a month apart and were sequenced in separate runs. Each donor had between about 450,000 and 2,200,000 distinct TCR beta clonotypes identified. Naive TCR beta clonotypes were estimated from low-frequency clonotypes matched to each donor's FACS-determined naive share, without sorting.

Recombination joined TRBV4-1 with TRBJ1-2; 8 junctional bases match TRBD1. The clonotype comes from a boy aged 5-17 years in good health. The sequencing input was blood. In nucleotides, the sequence is TGCGCCAGCAGCCAAACACAGGGGGACTATGGCTACACCTTC. Translated, this is CASSQTQGDYGYTF.